This T cell receptor beta chain was retrieved from a study of T cells of healthy individuals. MiXCR was run by TCRdb on the 5' RACE reads, yielding one entry per CDR3 protein. The data show roughly 76,000 distinct CDR3 sequences, with approximately 4.7% seen just once and around 6.9% held by the top ten. CDR1 is SGDLS, CDR2 YYNGEE, per germline. There are 16 residues in the CDR3. The ends lost 0 bases at V and 8 bases at J; junction bases unmatched: 8. The receptor comes from a female donor in good health. This chain uses TRBV9 with TRBJ2-1; 10 nucleotides align to TRBD1. The CDR3 loop reads CASSVAPGQGLDEQFF. The CDR3 coding sequence is TGTGCCAGCAGCGTAGCCCCGGGACAGGGGTTAGATGAGCAGTTCTTC.